These T cell receptor beta chains were read from a single sample in a study of OX40 agonist ivuxolimab in advanced cancers. The protocol was immunoSEQ multiplex PCR, while the TCRdb copy is restricted to in-frame clones and leaves out a portion. The sample yields around 38,000 clones, approximately 82% seen once. This material consisted of CD4+ or CD8+ T cells sorted from blood, taken in a trial of the OX40 agonist ivuxolimab. These receptors all stem from an adult with an advanced solid tumor such as melanoma, head and neck, liver or kidney cancer. CDR3s include the opening cysteine and the closing phenylalanine or tryptophan. A D gene is named only where the DNA matches it firmly. For some rows the clone size is stated as once, few or many, or as a class when expanded; others skip it.

cdr3_nt: TGTGCCAGCAGTTTAGGACTAGCGGGAGACGAGCAGTACTTC
cdr3_aa: CASSLGLAGDEQYF
v_call: TRBV6-6
clone_size: -
j_call: TRBJ2-7
d_call: TRBD2

cdr3_nt: TGCGCCAGCAGCCAAGAGGGCGTTGGTTATGAAAAACTGTTTTTT
cdr3_aa: CASSQEGVGYEKLFF
v_call: TRBV4-1
clone_size: -
j_call: TRBJ1-4
d_call: -

cdr3_nt: TGTGCCAGTAGTGGGGCCGTAGGTAACAATGAGCAGTTCTTC
cdr3_aa: CASSGAVGNNEQFF
v_call: TRBV19
clone_size: -
j_call: TRBJ2-1
d_call: -

cdr3_nt: TGTGCCAGCAGCTCCCGTAGCGGTTCAGGGGAGCTGTTTTTT
cdr3_aa: CASSSRSGSGELFF
v_call: TRBV9
clone_size: -
j_call: TRBJ2-2
d_call: -

cdr3_nt: TGTGCCAGCCTGCCAGGGGGCGGCACTGAAGCTTTCTTT
cdr3_aa: CASLPGGGTEAFF
v_call: TRBV25-1
clone_size: few
j_call: TRBJ1-1
d_call: TRBD1

cdr3_nt: TGTGCCAGCAAAACAGGGGGCGCACGGACCCAGTACTTC
cdr3_aa: CASKTGGARTQYF
v_call: TRBV6-5
clone_size: -
j_call: TRBJ2-5
d_call: TRBD1

cdr3_nt: TGTGCCAGCACTATCCTCACAGGGGGAAATCAGCCCCAGCATTTT
cdr3_aa: CASTILTGGNQPQHF
v_call: TRBV2
clone_size: -
j_call: TRBJ1-5
d_call: TRBD1

cdr3_nt: TGTGCCAGCAGTTACCCGGGACTAGCGGGAGCCAATGAGCAGTTCTTC
cdr3_aa: CASSYPGLAGANEQFF
v_call: TRBV6-5
clone_size: once
j_call: TRBJ2-1
d_call: TRBD2

cdr3_nt: TGCGCCAGCAGTGAGGGTCTGGGGTTCGGAGGCTACACCTTC
cdr3_aa: CASSEGLGFGGYTF
v_call: TRBV10-2
clone_size: few
j_call: TRBJ1-2
d_call: -

cdr3_nt: TGTGCCAGCCGACCCTCCGGGGGCGCGTATGGTGAAAAACTGTTTTTT
cdr3_aa: CASRPSGGAYGEKLFF
v_call: TRBV2
clone_size: -
j_call: TRBJ1-4
d_call: -

cdr3_nt: TGTGCCAGCAGTTACAATCTACAGGGCGACACTGAAGCTTTCTTT
cdr3_aa: CASSYNLQGDTEAFF
v_call: TRBV6-5
clone_size: -
j_call: TRBJ1-1
d_call: -

cdr3_nt: TGTGCCAGCAGCTTCATCGAGGAGAACACTGAAGCTTTCTTT
cdr3_aa: CASSFIEENTEAFF
v_call: TRBV5-5
clone_size: -
j_call: TRBJ1-1
d_call: -

cdr3_nt: TGCGCCAGCAGACCGGGAGTCACTAGCACAGATACGCAGTATTTT
cdr3_aa: CASRPGVTSTDTQYF
v_call: TRBV5-1
clone_size: -
j_call: TRBJ2-3
d_call: -

cdr3_nt: TGCGCCAGCAGCTTGGCGGGACAGGCATACAATGAGCAGTTCTTC
cdr3_aa: CASSLAGQAYNEQFF
v_call: TRBV5-1
clone_size: -
j_call: TRBJ2-1
d_call: TRBD1

cdr3_nt: TGCAGCGCCAAGGGATTATTTAACACTGAAGCTTTCTTT
cdr3_aa: CSAKGLFNTEAFF
v_call: TRBV29-1
clone_size: -
j_call: TRBJ1-1
d_call: -

cdr3_nt: TGTGCCAGCAGCTTCACCGGGACAGGGGGGAACACTGAAGCTTTCTTT
cdr3_aa: CASSFTGTGGNTEAFF
v_call: TRBV7-9
clone_size: -
j_call: TRBJ1-1
d_call: TRBD1

cdr3_nt: TGCGCCAGCAGCTTGGGAGGAGGGTCCGACACTGAAGCTTTCTTT
cdr3_aa: CASSLGGGSDTEAFF
v_call: TRBV5-1
clone_size: -
j_call: TRBJ1-1
d_call: -

cdr3_nt: TGCGCCAGCAGCTTGGAAGTGGCTATTGAGCAGTTCTTC
cdr3_aa: CASSLEVAIEQFF
v_call: TRBV5-1
clone_size: -
j_call: TRBJ2-1
d_call: -

cdr3_nt: TGTGCCAGTAACGACAACTACAATGAGCAGTTCTTC
cdr3_aa: CASNDNYNEQFF
v_call: TRBV10-3
clone_size: -
j_call: TRBJ2-1
d_call: -

cdr3_nt: TGTGCCAGCAGCTTAGCCCTCAAGGAGGAGCACGGGACTAATGAAAAACTGTTTTTT
cdr3_aa: CASSLALKEEHGTNEKLFF
v_call: TRBV7-6
clone_size: -
j_call: TRBJ1-4
d_call: -

cdr3_nt: TGTGCCACCAGCAGAGGGTATGGGGAGAGCACAGATACGCAGTATTTT
cdr3_aa: CATSRGYGESTDTQYF
v_call: TRBV15
clone_size: -
j_call: TRBJ2-3
d_call: -

cdr3_nt: TGTGCCAGCAGCTCAGAACTGGGGAATGAGCAGTTCTTC
cdr3_aa: CASSSELGNEQFF
v_call: TRBV11-3
clone_size: -
j_call: TRBJ2-1
d_call: -

cdr3_nt: TGTGCCAGCAGGACTAGCGGGAGAGGCTACGAGCAGTACTTC
cdr3_aa: CASRTSGRGYEQYF
v_call: TRBV6-1
clone_size: -
j_call: TRBJ2-7
d_call: TRBD2

cdr3_nt: TGTGCCAGTAGTCCCCCGGGAGGTCGGAGTAATGAAAAACTGTTTTTT
cdr3_aa: CASSPPGGRSNEKLFF
v_call: TRBV19
clone_size: -
j_call: TRBJ1-4
d_call: -